The T cell receptor (beta chain) under discussion was sequenced for a study of cytomegalovirus exposure and HLA in healthy donors. About the study: There were nearly 120 million unique TCR beta sequences, drawn from about 180 million T cells, in an earlier analysis. Study results and limitations: Accurate prediction of most subjects' HLA-A and HLA-B alleles from TCR beta sequences was reported. There were a few CMV-associated chains whose specificity for CMV antigens was confirmed in vitro.

To note about this clone: Its antigen is not identified.

Vbeta (60) and Jbeta (13) primers were used in the PCR. The method was immunoSEQ multiplex PCR; TCRdb's version includes in-frame clones alone and lacks a portion of them. The sample lists approximately 150,000 clones, more than 80% occurring once. The material sequenced was PBMCs. This TCR derives from a young woman in good health and CMV-seropositive.

The CDR3 bases are TGTGCCTGGAGTTCCGGTGTCGGCTACAATGAGCAGTTCTTC. It encodes CAWSSGVGYNEQFF. The chain employs TRBV30 and TRBJ2-1; D remains unclear. The CDR3 has 14 amino acids. The germline V and J ends were trimmed by 2 bases and 3 bases, with 11 bases remaining between them. Germline CDR1 GTSNPN, CDR2 SVGIG (reference sequence).